Sequencing of this TCR beta chain was carried out in a study of control samples from healthy donors and cancer patients (dated by TCRdb to the early 2020s). CDR1 and CDR2 are read off the germline V gene (reference sequence) as LNHDA and SQIVND. The V end gives up 4 bases and the J end 7 bases, leaving 5 bases in the junction not matched to a gene. Inclusive of the bounding cysteine and phenylalanine, the CDR3 is 13 residues long. CDR3 DNA only is kept here, 39 bases in frame from base 1. About this clone itself: This receptor's antigen is unknown. Qualities for individual bases were not recorded, and no much larger clone is one base off.

To prepare the library, the immunoSEQ multiplex PCR assay was applied. TCRdb retrieved this table from immuneACCESS and kept in-frame rearrangements only. Not all clones are present; in checked studies, unresolved V genes account for under half, and no reason is known for the remainder. The sample contains some 130,000 clones, under 95% of them found a single time. 1.7% of the sample comes from the top ten. Sequencing was carried out using PBMCs. The sequence was collected from a man over 45 with head and neck cancer. The chain joins TRBV19 to TRBJ2-7, and TRBD1 matches 9 of the central bases. The nucleotides are TGTGCCAGTAGTAAACAGGGGGCGGGTGAGCAGTACTTC. The encoded protein is CASSKQGAGEQYF.